The present T cell receptor beta chain was sequenced within a study of T cells after yellow fever vaccination. Regarding the study as a whole: The booster saw the reappearance of most primary-vaccination clones (more than 95% CD4, roughly 90% CD8). Relatively few clonotypes were ones that appeared in both CD4 and CD8 compartments.

TCRdb recomputed calls from the 5' RACE reads with MiXCR, one row per CDR3 protein. The repertoire holds fewer than 450,000 distinct CDR3 sequences, approximately 4% seen once, with approximately 25% in the top ten. Germline lookup yields CDR1 MNHEY and CDR2 SMNVEV (reference sequence). This CDR3 spans 12 amino acids. This clonotype was counted at least ten times. What it binds is unknown. The germline gene is not matched at one end of the junction; a read error may be the cause. The V call is TRBV27, the J call TRBJ2-7; no clear D. The TCR originated in a man younger than 35 who received the YFV17D yellow fever vaccine. The source material was PBMCs, sampled 5 days after the yellow fever booster vaccination. The CDR3 nucleotides are TGTGCCAGCAGTTTATTGACCGAGCCCCCAATCTTC. Amino acids: CASSLLTEPPIF.